Below, 14 T cell receptor beta chains from the same sample are listed, as sequenced in a study of blood T cell repertoires in COVID-19. The table came from immunoSEQ multiplex PCR; TCRdb's copy has only in-frame clones and leaves some out. Of about 250,000 clones in the sample, about three quarters were seen once. The sample consisted of peripheral blood. Source of these receptors: a woman of 80 years or more with acute or convalescent COVID-19.

This rearrangement joins TRBV6-2 or TRBV6-3 to TRBJ2-6, with 7 bases that match TRBD1. J was trimmed by 0 bases and V by 2 bases; bases with no gene match: 7. The CDR3 covers 18 residues. CDR1 MNHEY and CDR2 SVGEGT come from the germline V gene. This CDR3 is CASSYAQGSHSGANVLTF. In DNA form, the CDR3 reads TGTGCCAGCAGTTACGCACAGGGGTCCCACTCTGGGGCCAACGTCCTGACTTTC.

The V call is TRBV7-2, the J call TRBJ1-5, with a possible D match to TRBD1 (5 bases). The CDR3 is 15 residues long. With 3 bases removed from V and 7 bases from J, the gap between germline ends came to 16 bases. CDR1 is SGHTA and CDR2 is FQGNSA in the germline V gene. The CDR3 loop reads CASSLIRGGGQPQHF. For the CDR3, the DNA is TGTGCCAGCAGCTTGATTAGGGGCGGAGGGCAGCCCCAGCATTTT. Together with reference TRBV7-2 and TRBJ1-5, the CDR3 gives the full variable domain: GAGVSQSPSNKVTEKGKDVELRCDPISGHTALYWYRQSLGQGLEFLIYFQGNSAPDKSGLPSDRFSAERTGGSVSTLTIQRTQQEDSAVYLCASSLIRGGGQPQHFGDGTRLSIL.

The gene calls are TRBV6-5 and TRBJ2-3, with 9 bases that match TRBD2. Germline loops: CDR1 MNHEY, CDR2 SVGAGI. The CDR3 length is 16 residues. V lost 0 bases to trimming and J lost 0 bases; unmatched junction nucleotides: 1. Here the CDR3 reads CASSYSLAGSTDTQYF. The CDR3 DNA follows: TGTGCCAGCAGTTACTCACTAGCGGGTAGCACAGATACGCAGTATTTT.

The V gene is TRBV6-6, the J gene TRBJ2-2; 7 bases are a match to TRBD1. The junction had 1 base not matched to a gene; V was cut back by 2 bases and J by 1 base. CDR1 is MNHNY, CDR2 SVGAGI, per germline (reference sequence). This CDR3 comprises 15 residues. The CDR3 bases are TGTGCCAGCAGTTACGGGACAGTGAACACCGGGGAGCTGTTTTTT. Its translation: CASSYGTVNTGELFF.

This chain links TRBV3-1 (or the pseudogene TRBV3-2) with TRBJ1-1; 9 nucleotides align to TRBD1. Germline lookup yields CDR1 LGHDT and CDR2 YNNKEL (reference sequence). The CDR3 contains 16 residues. The trim removed 4 bases at V and 4 bases at J, leaving 10 bases unmatched. This CDR3 reads CASSLTLTGGITEAFF. For the CDR3, the DNA is TGTGCCAGCAGCCTTACCTTGACAGGGGGGATCACTGAAGCTTTCTTT.

This clone was seen only a few times. This chain connects TRBV2 to TRBJ1-6; D is possibly TRBD1 (6 bases). This CDR3 region has 15 residues. CDR1 and CDR2 (germline): SNHLY, FYNNEI. V lost 4 bases, J lost 5 bases, and 12 bases lay in between. CDR3 DNA sequence: TGTGCCAGCAGTGTGAGGACAGTTCATAATTCACCCCTCCACTTT. This codes for CASSVRTVHNSPLHF.

V is TRBV6-5 and J is TRBJ1-2; TRBD1 agrees at 7 bases. V shed 6 bases and J 4 bases; nucleotides not matched to a gene: 11. This CDR3 has 15 residues. Germline V lookup: CDR1 MNHEY, CDR2 SVGAGI. CDR3 loop: CASRTGQDPIYGYTF. The CDR3 DNA follows: TGTGCCAGCAGAACCGGACAGGACCCGATCTATGGCTACACCTTC.

This chain links TRBV5-6 with TRBJ2-3; 10 nucleotides agree with TRBD2. CDR1 SGHDT and CDR2 YYEEEE come from the germline V gene. This CDR3 has 16 amino acids. The J segment lost 4 bases and the V segment lost 2 bases, leaving 7 bases of the junction unmatched. CDR3 amino acids: CASSLRAGGYSDTQYF. The CDR3 DNA is TGTGCCAGCAGCTTACGAGCGGGGGGGTACTCAGATACGCAGTATTTT.

The chain uses TRBV11-3 and TRBJ2-7; a weak D match, TRBD1 (5 bases). Germline loops: CDR1 SGHNT, CDR2 YENEEA. Trimming stripped 5 bases from V and 3 bases from J, with 8 bases between. The length of the CDR3 is 12 residues. The CDR3 sequence is CASSATGYEQYF. CDR3 bases: TGTGCCAGCAGCGCAACAGGCTACGAGCAGTACTTC. Together with reference TRBV11-3 and TRBJ2-7, the CDR3 gives the full variable domain: EAGVVQSPRYKIIEKKQPVAFWCNPISGHNTLYWYLQNLGQGPELLIRYENEEAVDDSQLPKDRFSAERLKGVDSTLKIQPAELGDSAVYLCASSATGYEQYFGPGTRLTVT.

The J gene is TRBJ2-5, the V gene TRBV19; D remains unclear. Germline V CDR1 and CDR2: LNHDA, SQIVND (reference sequence). Trimming stripped 3 bases from V and 0 bases from J, with 8 bases between. This CDR3 is built from 14 residues. The CDR3 nucleotides read TGTGCCAGTAGTATTCGCACAAACCAAGAGACCCAGTACTTC. Amino acids: CASSIRTNQETQYF.

The chain combines TRBV19 with TRBJ1-2; TRBD1 agrees at 7 bases. CDR1 is LNHDA and CDR2 is SQIVND in the germline V gene (reference sequence). V dropped 5 bases and J dropped 0; count of bases not matched to a gene: 9. CDR3 length: 16 amino acids. Written as DNA, the CDR3 is TGTGCCAGTAGTCAACCCGGGACAGCGACTAACTATGGCTACACCTTC. Protein: CASSQPGTATNYGYTF.

This clone turned up a few times. An end of the junction differs from the germline gene, which may be a read error. CDR3 sequence: CSARDLSDRPF. Written as DNA, the CDR3 is TGCAGTGCTAGAGATCTCAGCGACAGACCCTTT. The chain recombines TRBV20-1 with TRBJ1-4; possibly TRBD1 for D (5 bases). This CDR3 region has 11 residues. Germline assignment: CDR1 DFQATT and CDR2 SNEGSKA (reference sequence).

This clone has more than one count but fewer than ten. The chain joins TRBV6-6 to TRBJ1-2; a possible D gene is TRBD1 (6 bases). The CDR3 length is 14 residues. Germline CDR1 reads MNHNY; CDR2 reads SVGAGI (reference sequence). The V gene lost 8 bases and the J gene lost 4 bases, with 17 bases spanning the gap. Here the CDR3 reads CASGKDGQSYGYTF. In nucleotides, the CDR3 is TGTGCCAGCGGGAAAGACGGACAGTCCTATGGCTACACCTTC.

The chain combines TRBV6-5 with TRBJ1-6; TRBD1 agrees at 8 bases. CDR3 length: 15 residues. The germline CDR1 and CDR2 sequences are MNHEY and SVGAGI. Trimming took 7 bases from V and 4 from J; bases not matched to a gene: 6. CDR3 residues: CASTQGAGYNSPLHF. The CDR3 region has the DNA TGTGCCAGCACCCAGGGGGCGGGTTATAATTCACCCCTCCACTTT.